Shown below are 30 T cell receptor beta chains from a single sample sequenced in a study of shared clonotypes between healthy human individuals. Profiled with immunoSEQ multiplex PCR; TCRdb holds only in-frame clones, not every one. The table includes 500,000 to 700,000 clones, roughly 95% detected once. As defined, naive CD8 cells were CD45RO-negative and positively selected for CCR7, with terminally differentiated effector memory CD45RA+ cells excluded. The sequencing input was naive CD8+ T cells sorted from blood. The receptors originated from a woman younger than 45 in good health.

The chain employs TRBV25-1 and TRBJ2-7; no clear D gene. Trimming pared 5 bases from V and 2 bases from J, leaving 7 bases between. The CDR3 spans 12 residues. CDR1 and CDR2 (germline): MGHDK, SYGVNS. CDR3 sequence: CASSMDTYEQYF. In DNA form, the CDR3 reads TGTGCCAGCAGTATGGATACCTACGAGCAGTACTTC.

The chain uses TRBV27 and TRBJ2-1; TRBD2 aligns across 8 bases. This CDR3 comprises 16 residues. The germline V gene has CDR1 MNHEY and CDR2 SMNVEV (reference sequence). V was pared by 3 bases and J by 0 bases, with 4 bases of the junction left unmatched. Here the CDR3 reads CASSLLAGRSYNEQFF. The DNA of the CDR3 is TGTGCCAGCAGTTTGTTAGCGGGACGCTCCTACAATGAGCAGTTCTTC.

DNA for the CDR3: TGCGCCAGCAGTAGACCCCCTAGCGGGGGATCCTACAATGAGCAGTTCTTC. It is translated as CASSRPPSGGSYNEQFF. The V call is TRBV4-1, the J call TRBJ2-1; 10 bases agree with TRBD2. Germline lookup yields CDR1 MGHRA and CDR2 YSYEKL. The CDR3 spans 17 residues. With 6 bases clipped from V and 1 base from J, the junction kept 9 bases outside the gene matches.

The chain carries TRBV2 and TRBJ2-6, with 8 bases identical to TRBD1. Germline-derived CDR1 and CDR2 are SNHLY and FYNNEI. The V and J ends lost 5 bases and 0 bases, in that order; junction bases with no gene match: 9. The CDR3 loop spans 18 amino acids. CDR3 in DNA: TGTGCCAGCAGTTATCCGGGACAGGCTATCTCTGGGGCCAACGTCCTGACTTTC. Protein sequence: CASSYPGQAISGANVLTF.

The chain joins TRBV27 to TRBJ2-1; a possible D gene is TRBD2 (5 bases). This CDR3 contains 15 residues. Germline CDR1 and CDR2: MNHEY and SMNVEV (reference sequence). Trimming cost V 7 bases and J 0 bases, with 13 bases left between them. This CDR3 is CASTPGESSYNEQFF. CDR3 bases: TGTGCCAGCACCCCTGGGGAGAGCTCCTACAATGAGCAGTTCTTC.

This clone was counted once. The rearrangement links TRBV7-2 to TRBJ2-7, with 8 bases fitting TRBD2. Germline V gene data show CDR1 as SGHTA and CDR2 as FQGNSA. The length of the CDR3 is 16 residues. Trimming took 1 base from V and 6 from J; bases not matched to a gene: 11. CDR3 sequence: CASSLVSGGELGEQYF. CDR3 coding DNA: TGTGCCAGCAGCTTAGTAAGCGGGGGCGAACTTGGCGAGCAGTACTTC.

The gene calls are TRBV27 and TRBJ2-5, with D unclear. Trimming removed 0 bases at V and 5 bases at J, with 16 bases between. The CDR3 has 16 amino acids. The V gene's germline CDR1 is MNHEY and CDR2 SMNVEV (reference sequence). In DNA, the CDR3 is TGTGCCAGCAGTTTATCCTGGCTGACCGAGGACGAGACCCAGTACTTC. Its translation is CASSLSWLTEDETQYF.

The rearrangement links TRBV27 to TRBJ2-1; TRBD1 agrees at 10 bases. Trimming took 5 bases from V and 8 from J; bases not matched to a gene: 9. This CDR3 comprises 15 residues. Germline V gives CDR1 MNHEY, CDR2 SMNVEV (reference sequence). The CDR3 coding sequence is TGTGCCAGCAGTCAAGGGACAGGGGTTAAGGATGAGCAGTTCTTC. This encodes CASSQGTGVKDEQFF.

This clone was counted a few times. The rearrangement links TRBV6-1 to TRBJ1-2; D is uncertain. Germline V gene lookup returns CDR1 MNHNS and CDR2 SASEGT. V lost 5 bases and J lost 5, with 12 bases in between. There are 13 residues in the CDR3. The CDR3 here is CASSLSPPYGYTF. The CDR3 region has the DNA TGTGCCAGCAGTCTTAGTCCCCCTTATGGCTACACCTTC.

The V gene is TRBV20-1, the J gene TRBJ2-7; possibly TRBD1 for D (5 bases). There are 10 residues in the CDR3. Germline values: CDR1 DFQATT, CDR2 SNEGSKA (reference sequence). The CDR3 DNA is TGCAGCATGGGGCCGAACGAGCAGTACTTC. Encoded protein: CSMGPNEQYF.

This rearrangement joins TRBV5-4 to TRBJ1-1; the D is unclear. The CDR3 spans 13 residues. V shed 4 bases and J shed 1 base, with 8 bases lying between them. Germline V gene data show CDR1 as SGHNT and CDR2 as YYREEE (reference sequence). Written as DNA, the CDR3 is TGTGCCAGCAGCCGCGGGAAGAACACTGAAGCTTTCTTT. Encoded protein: CASSRGKNTEAFF.

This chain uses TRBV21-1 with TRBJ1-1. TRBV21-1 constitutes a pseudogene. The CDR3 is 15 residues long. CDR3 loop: CASSKVRNFNTEAFF. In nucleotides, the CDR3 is TGTGCCAGCAGCAAAGTAAGGAATTTCAACACTGAAGCTTTCTTT.

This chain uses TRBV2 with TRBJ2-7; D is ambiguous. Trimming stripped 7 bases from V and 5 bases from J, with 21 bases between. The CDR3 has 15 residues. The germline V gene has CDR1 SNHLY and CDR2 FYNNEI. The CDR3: CASTEERARNDEQYF. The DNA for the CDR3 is TGTGCCAGCACCGAGGAAAGGGCAAGGAATGACGAGCAGTACTTC.

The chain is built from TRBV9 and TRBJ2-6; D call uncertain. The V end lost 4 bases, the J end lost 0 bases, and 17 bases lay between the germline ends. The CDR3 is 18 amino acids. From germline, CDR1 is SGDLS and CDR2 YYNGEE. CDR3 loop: CASSLLGAPTSGANVLTF. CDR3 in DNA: TGTGCCAGCAGCCTCCTTGGCGCCCCCACCTCTGGGGCCAACGTCCTGACTTTC.

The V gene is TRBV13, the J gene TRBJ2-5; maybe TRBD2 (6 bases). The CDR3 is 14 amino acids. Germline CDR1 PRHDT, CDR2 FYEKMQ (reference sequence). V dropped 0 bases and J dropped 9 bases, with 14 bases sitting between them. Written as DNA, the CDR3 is TGTGCCAGCAGCTTAGGGTCAGGAGGGTTGCCCCAGTACTTC. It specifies CASSLGSGGLPQYF.

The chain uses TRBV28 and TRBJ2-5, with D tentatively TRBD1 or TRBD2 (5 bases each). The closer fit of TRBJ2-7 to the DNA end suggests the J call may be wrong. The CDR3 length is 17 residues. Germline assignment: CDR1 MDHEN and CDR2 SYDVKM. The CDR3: CASTPGQGLDLYYEQYF. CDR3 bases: TGTGCCAGCACCCCGGGGCAAGGGTTAGATCTTTACTACGAGCAGTACTTC.

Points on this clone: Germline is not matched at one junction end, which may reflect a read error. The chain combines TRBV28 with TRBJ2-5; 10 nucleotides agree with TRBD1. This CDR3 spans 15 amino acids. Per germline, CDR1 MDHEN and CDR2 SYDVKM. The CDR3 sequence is CASSTGQGYQESQYF. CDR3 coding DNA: TGTGCCAGCAGTACGGGACAGGGGTACCAAGAGTCCCAGTACTTC.

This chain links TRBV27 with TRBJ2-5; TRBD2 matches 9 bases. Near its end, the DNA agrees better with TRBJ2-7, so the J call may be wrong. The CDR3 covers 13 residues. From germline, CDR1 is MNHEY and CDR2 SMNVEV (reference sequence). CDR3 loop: CASRGGDSYEQYF. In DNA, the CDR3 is TGTGCCAGCCGCGGGGGGGATAGCTACGAGCAGTACTTC.

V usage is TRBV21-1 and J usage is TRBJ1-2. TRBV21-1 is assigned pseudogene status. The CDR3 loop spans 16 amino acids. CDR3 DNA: TGTGCCAGCAGCCAAAGGTTGCCTAGGTCTAACTATGGCTACACCTTC. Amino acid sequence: CASSQRLPRSNYGYTF.

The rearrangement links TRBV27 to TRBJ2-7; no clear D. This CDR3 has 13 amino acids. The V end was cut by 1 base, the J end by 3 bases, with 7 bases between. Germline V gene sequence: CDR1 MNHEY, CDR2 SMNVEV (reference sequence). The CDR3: CASSLFYGYEQYF. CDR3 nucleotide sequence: TGTGCCAGCAGTTTATTTTACGGCTACGAGCAGTACTTC.

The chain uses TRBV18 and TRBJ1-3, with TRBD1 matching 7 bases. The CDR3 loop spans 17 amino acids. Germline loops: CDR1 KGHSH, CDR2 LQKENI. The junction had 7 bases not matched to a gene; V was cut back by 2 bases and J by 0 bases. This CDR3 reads CASSPDPGQYSGNTIYF. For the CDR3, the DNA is TGTGCCAGCTCACCAGACCCGGGACAGTACTCTGGAAACACCATATATTTT.

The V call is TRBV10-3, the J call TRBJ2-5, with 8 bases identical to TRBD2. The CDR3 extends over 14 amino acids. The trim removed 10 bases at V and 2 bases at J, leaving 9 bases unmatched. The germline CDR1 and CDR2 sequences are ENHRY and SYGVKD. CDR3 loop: CATSLAGGQETQYF. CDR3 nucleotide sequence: TGTGCCACCTCATTGGCGGGGGGACAAGAGACCCAGTACTTC.

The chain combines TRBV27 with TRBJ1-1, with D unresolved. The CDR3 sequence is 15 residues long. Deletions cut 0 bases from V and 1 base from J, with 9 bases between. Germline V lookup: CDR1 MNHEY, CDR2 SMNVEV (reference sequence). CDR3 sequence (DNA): TGTGCCAGCAGTTTATCCCCCCTGGGGAACACTGAAGCTTTCTTT. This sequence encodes CASSLSPLGNTEAFF.

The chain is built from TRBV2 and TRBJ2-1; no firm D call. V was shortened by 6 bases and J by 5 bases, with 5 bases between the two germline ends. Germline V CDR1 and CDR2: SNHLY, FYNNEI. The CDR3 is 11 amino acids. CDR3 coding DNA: TGTGCCAGCAGACAAGACAATGAGCAGTTCTTC. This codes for CASRQDNEQFF. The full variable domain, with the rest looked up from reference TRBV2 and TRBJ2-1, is EPEVTQTPSHQVTQMGQEVILRCVPISNHLYFYWYRQILGQKVEFLVSFYNNEISEKSEIFDDQFSVERPDGSNFTLKIRSTKLEDSAMYFCASRQDNEQFFGPGTRLTVL.

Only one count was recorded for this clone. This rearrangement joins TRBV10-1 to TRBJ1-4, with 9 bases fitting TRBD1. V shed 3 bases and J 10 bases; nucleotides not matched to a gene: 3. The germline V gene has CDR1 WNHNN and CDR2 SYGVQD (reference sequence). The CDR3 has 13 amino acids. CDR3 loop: CASSDLTGGKLFF. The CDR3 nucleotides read TGCGCCAGCAGTGATTTGACAGGGGGAAAACTGTTTTTT.

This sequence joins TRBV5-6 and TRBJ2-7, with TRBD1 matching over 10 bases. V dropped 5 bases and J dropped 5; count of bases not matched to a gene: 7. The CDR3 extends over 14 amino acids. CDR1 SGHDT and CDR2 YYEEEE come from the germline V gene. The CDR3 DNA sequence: TGTGCCAGCAGTCCTGGGACAGGGGTCCACGAGCAGTACTTC. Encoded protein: CASSPGTGVHEQYF. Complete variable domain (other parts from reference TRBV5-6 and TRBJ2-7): DAGVTQSPTHLIKTRGQQVTLRCSPKSGHDTVSWYQQALGQGPQFIFQYYEEEERQRGNFPDRFSGHQFPNYSSELNVNALLLGDSALYLCASSPGTGVHEQYFGPGTRLTVT.

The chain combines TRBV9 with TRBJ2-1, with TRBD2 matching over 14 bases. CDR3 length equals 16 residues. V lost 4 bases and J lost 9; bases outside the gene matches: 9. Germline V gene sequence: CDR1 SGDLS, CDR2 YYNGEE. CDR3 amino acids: CASSSRLAGGMGEQFF. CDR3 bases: TGTGCCAGCAGCTCGCGACTAGCGGGAGGGATGGGTGAGCAGTTCTTC.

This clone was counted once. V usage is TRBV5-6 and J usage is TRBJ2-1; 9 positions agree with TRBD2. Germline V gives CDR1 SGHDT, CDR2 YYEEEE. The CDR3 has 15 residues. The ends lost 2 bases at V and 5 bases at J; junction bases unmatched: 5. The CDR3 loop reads CASSLAGGIHNEQFF. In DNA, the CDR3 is TGTGCCAGCAGCTTAGCGGGAGGTATCCACAATGAGCAGTTCTTC.

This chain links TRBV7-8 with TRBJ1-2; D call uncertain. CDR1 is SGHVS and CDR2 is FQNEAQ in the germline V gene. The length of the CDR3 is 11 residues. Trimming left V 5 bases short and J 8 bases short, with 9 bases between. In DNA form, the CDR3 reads TGTGCCAGCAGCCCCTCCCCCGGCTACACCTTC. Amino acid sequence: CASSPSPGYTF.

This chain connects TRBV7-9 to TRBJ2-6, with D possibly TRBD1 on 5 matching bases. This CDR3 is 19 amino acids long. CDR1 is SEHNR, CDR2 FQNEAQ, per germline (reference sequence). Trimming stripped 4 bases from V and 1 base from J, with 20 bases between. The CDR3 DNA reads TGTGCCAGCAGCTCAGGGCCCATTCCCGTCTGGTCTGGGGCCAACGTCCTGACTTTC. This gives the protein CASSSGPIPVWSGANVLTF. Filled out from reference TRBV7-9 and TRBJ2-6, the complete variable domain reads DTGVSQNPRHKITKRGQNVTFRCDPISEHNRLYWYRQTLGQGPEFLTYFQNEAQLEKSRLLSDRFSAERPKGSFSTLEIQRTEQGDSAMYLCASSSGPIPVWSGANVLTFGAGSRLTVL.